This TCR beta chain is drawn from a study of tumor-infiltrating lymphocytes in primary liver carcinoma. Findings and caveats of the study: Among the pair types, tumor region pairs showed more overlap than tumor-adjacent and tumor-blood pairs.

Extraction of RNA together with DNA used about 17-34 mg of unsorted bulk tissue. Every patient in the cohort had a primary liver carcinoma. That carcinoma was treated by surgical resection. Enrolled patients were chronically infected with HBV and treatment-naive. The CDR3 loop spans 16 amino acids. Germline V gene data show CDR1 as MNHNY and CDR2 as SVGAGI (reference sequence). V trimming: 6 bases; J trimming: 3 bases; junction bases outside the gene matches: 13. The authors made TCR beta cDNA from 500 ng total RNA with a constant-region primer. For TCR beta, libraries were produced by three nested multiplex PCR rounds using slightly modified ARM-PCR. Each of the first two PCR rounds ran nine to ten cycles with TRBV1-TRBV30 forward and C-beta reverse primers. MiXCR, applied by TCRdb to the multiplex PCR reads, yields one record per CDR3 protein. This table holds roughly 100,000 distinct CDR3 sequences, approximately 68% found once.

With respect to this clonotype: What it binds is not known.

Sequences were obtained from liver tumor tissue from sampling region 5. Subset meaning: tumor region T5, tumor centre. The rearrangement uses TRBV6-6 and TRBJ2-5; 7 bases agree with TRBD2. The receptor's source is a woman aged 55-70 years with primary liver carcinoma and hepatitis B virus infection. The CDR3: CASRPDLGEGKETQYF. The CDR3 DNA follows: TGTGCCAGCAGGCCCGATCTCGGGGAGGGGAAAGAGACCCAGTACTTC.